The clone carrying this T cell receptor (beta chain) was seen a few times. Antigen unknown. The sample is drawn from a study of T cells in Graves' hyperthyroidism and ophthalmopathy. Study findings and constraints: A model built on 13 V-J features separated ophthalmopathy from stable hyperthyroidism.

V lost 4 bases to trimming and J lost 0 bases, with 10 bases between them. There are 15 residues in the CDR3. Germline loops: CDR1 KGHSH, CDR2 LQKENI. TCR beta CDR3 regions were amplified from RNA transcripts. The TCR CDR3 first-round RT-PCR relied on the HTBI primer set. TCRdb recomputed calls from the multiplex PCR reads with MiXCR, one row per CDR3 protein. The sample includes about 350,000 distinct CDR3 sequences, about 18% of them seen just once. The study left out patients who had uncontrolled infection, other autoimmune disease, pregnancy or lactation. Each diagnosis was grounded in clinical symptoms, serum thyroxine and TRAb, thyroid ultrasound, and orbital computed tomography.

This rearrangement joins TRBV18 to TRBJ1-5; D is uncertain. The sample was blood. The receptor was derived from a woman aged 18 to 35 with Graves' hyperthyroidism. The CDR3, as DNA: TGTGCCAGCTCACTACTCCCCAATAGCAATCAGCCCCAGCATTTT. Translated, it gives CASSLLPNSNQPQHF.